This T cell receptor (beta chain) was identified during a study of human T cells and chemical hapten exposure. Study context: Upper-back patch tests with 0.01% DPC were read at 6 days. Study-level results: A positive correlation with patch test score was shown by PT1 expanded TCR counts.

Comments on this clonotype: Its antigen is as yet unknown.

Time point here: patch test 2, 6 weeks after DPC sensitization. Treatment: therapeutic diphenylcyclopropenone sensitization with weekly scalp DPC. Blood, whole and unfractionated, served as the source for total RNA extraction. With V trimmed by 6 bases and J by 3 bases, 5 bases remained unmatched. This CDR3 is built from 14 residues. CDR1 SGHTA and CDR2 FQGNSA come from the germline V gene. Each CDR3 protein is one row after TCRdb ran MiXCR on the RACE reads. Of about 140,000 distinct CDR3 sequences listed, 12% are singletons. Material: whole blood, obtained in connection with sensitization to the hapten diphenylcyclopropenone (DPC). V usage is TRBV7-2 and J usage is TRBJ2-1; 7 bases fit TRBD2. The TCR sequence derives from a woman in her forties or fifties with alopecia areata. Some clones in this sample may be carry-over from other donors' samples. The CDR3 DNA follows: TGTGCCAGCAGTCAGTCTAGCGGCTACAATGAGCAGTTCTTC. Its translation: CASSQSSGYNEQFF.